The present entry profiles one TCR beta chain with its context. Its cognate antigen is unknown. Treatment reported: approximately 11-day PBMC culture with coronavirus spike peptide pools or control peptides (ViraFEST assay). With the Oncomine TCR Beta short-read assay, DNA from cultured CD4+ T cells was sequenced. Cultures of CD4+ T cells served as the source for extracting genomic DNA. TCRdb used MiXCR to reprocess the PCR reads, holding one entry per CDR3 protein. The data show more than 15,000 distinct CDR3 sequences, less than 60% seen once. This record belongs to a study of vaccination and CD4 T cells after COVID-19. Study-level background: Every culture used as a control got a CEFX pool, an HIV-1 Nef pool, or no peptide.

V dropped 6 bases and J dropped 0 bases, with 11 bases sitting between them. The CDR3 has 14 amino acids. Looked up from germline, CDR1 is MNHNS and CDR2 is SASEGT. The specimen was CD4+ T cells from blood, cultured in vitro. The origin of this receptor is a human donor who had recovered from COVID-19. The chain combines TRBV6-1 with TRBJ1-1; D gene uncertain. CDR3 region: CASRKGSLNTEAFF. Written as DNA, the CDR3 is TGTGCCAGCAGGAAGGGCAGTCTGAACACTGAAGCTTTCTTT.